What follows are 2 T cell receptor beta chains derived from one specimen sequenced in a study of T cell changes during pregnancy in multiple sclerosis (dated by TCRdb to between 2018 and 2021). The library was prepared using the immunoSEQ multiplex PCR assay. As stored in TCRdb, this immuneACCESS dataset retains in-frame rearrangements with V and J assigned. A fraction of the clones does not appear; measured against another copy, unresolved V genes explain less than half of the discrepancy, and the remainder lacks a known reason. The table for this sample lists approximately 100,000 clones; 91% of them were counted only once. The ten most abundant clones make up 2.5% to 3.5% of the sample. The starting material was peripheral blood, obtained in the second trimester of pregnancy. The receptors shown here come from a female donor with multiple sclerosis, enrolled in a pregnancy study.

DNA of the CDR3: TGTGCCAGCAGCTTAGGAGGTTCTAGCGGGAGGGCCCATGAGCAGTTCTTC. It specifies CASSLGGSSGRAHEQFF. This chain links TRBV7-6 with TRBJ2-1; 12 bases match TRBD2. Germline trimming cut 1 base from V and 8 bases from J; bases unmatched to any gene: 9. The germline V gene has CDR1 SGHVS and CDR2 FNYEAQ. This CDR3 has 17 residues.

The chain is built from TRBV29-1 and TRBJ2-1; no firm D call. The V gene lost 4 bases and the J gene lost 5 bases, with 6 bases spanning the gap. Germline lookup yields CDR1 SQVTM and CDR2 ANQGSEA. This CDR3 has 11 amino acids. In nucleotides, the CDR3 is TGCAGCGTTGGGCAGAACAATGAGCAGTTCTTC. The encoded protein is CSVGQNNEQFF.